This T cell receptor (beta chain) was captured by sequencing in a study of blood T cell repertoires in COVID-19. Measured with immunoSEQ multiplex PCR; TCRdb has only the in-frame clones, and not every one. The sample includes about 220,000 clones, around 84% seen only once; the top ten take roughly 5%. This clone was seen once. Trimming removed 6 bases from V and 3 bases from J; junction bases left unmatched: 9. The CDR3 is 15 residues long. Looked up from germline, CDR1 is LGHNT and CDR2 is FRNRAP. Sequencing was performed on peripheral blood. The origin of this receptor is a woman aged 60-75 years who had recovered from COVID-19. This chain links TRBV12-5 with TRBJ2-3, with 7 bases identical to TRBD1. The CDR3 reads CASGQGVSLTDTQYF. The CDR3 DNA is TGTGCTAGTGGCCAGGGGGTGAGTCTAACAGATACGCAGTATTTT.